Listed here are 23 T cell receptor beta chains from one sample, sequenced in a study of blood T cell repertoires in COVID-19. TCRdb's table, derived via immunoSEQ multiplex PCR, lists solely in-frame clones and lacks some. The repertoire consists of tens of thousands of clones, with roughly 90% occurring once and the leading ten covering around 12%. Sequenced input: peripheral blood. These receptors came from a human donor in a cohort sampled during active COVID-19.

The CDR3 nucleotides read TGTGCCAGCAGCCCGGGCTGGTTGACTAGCGGGAGTTACAATGAGCAGTTCTTC. Translation: CASSPGWLTSGSYNEQFF. The J gene is TRBJ2-1, the V gene TRBV3-1 (or the pseudogene TRBV3-2); 12 bases are a match to TRBD2. Germline CDR1 LGHDT, CDR2 YNNKEL (reference sequence). With 4 bases clipped from V and 4 bases from J, the junction kept 11 bases outside the gene matches. This CDR3 comprises 18 residues.

The chain is built from TRBV25-1 and TRBJ1-6; D call uncertain. Germline V lookup: CDR1 MGHDK, CDR2 SYGVNS. Trimming took off 5 bases at V and 0 bases at J, with 8 bases between the two ends. This CDR3 contains 15 residues. The CDR3 is CASSPGSSYNSPLHF. The CDR3 DNA is TGTGCCAGCAGTCCTGGGAGCTCCTATAATTCACCCCTCCACTTT.

For the CDR3, the DNA is TGTGCCAGCAGTCGCCCCGGGACTAGCTCCTACAATGAGCAGTTCTTC. Translated, it gives CASSRPGTSSYNEQFF. The J gene is TRBJ2-1, the V gene TRBV28, with TRBD2 matching 8 bases. Losses at the gene ends were 5 bases for V and 0 bases for J; bases not matched to a gene: 6. CDR1 and CDR2 from the germline V gene are MDHEN and SYDVKM. This CDR3 has 16 amino acids.

V gene TRBV4-2 combines with J gene TRBJ2-1; D perhaps matches TRBD2 (5 bases). This CDR3 has 16 amino acids. Germline-derived CDR1 and CDR2 are LGHNA and YNFKEQ. Trimming stripped 1 base from V and 10 bases from J, with 20 bases between. Here the CDR3 reads CASSQARGPRGREQFF. Here the CDR3 DNA reads TGTGCCAGCAGCCAAGCCCGCGGCCCTCGGGGTCGGGAGCAGTTCTTC.

This clone was seen a handful of times. This rearrangement joins TRBV5-6 to TRBJ1-6, with 9 positions matching TRBD1. Trimming cost V 3 bases and J 10 bases; bases outside gene matches: 5. The CDR3 extends over 14 amino acids. Germline-derived CDR1 and CDR2 are SGHDT and YYEEEE. The CDR3 nucleotides are TGTGCCAGCAGCTCGACAGGGGGAGGCTCACCCCTCCACTTT. Translating gives CASSSTGGGSPLHF.

V usage is TRBV7-2 and J usage is TRBJ1-5, with no clear D. The CDR3 loop spans 11 amino acids. CDR1 is SGHTA and CDR2 is FQGNSA in the germline V gene. V was trimmed by 5 bases and J by 9 bases, leaving 8 bases between them. The CDR3 sequence: CASSTFGPQHF. The CDR3 bases are TGTGCCAGCAGCACCTTCGGGCCCCAGCATTTT.

This clone has just one count. The chain joins TRBV5-1 to TRBJ2-7, with TRBD1 matching over 8 bases. The germline V gene has CDR1 SGHRS and CDR2 YFSETQ. Unmatched junction bases numbered 8, after V lost 0 bases and J lost 6 bases. This CDR3 region has 15 residues. CDR3: CASSLDGQGLGEQYF. In nucleotides, the CDR3 is TGCGCCAGCAGCTTGGACGGACAGGGTTTGGGCGAGCAGTACTTC.

This rearrangement joins TRBV24-1 to TRBJ2-5; D gene unclear. Germline CDR1 and CDR2: KGHDR and SFDVKD. CDR3 length: 11 amino acids. Trimming pared 5 bases from V and 4 bases from J, leaving 4 bases between. CDR3 protein: CATSAGETQYF. CDR3 coding DNA: TGTGCCACCAGTGCGGGAGAGACCCAGTACTTC.

This chain uses TRBV2 with TRBJ2-1; 10 bases are shared with TRBD1. This CDR3 contains 15 residues. The germline CDR1 and CDR2 sequences are SNHLY and FYNNEI. The V gene end was trimmed by 4 bases and the J gene end by 7 bases; junction bases not matched to a gene: 7. CDR3 coding DNA: TGTGCCAGCAGTGCTGACAGGGGGCGGGGTAATGAGCAGTTCTTC. Protein sequence: CASSADRGRGNEQFF.

V is TRBV5-1 and J is TRBJ2-4; 11 bases agree with TRBD2. The CDR3 contains 15 residues. Germline CDR1 and CDR2: SGHRS and YFSETQ. Trimming removed 6 bases from V and 6 bases from J; junction bases left unmatched: 8. The DNA for the CDR3 is TGCGCCAGCACCGCCCAGGGACTAGCGGCAAACATTCAGTACTTC. Amino acid sequence: CASTAQGLAANIQYF.

This chain connects TRBV6-5 to TRBJ2-2; tentative D call: TRBD1 (6 bases). From germline, CDR1 is MNHEY and CDR2 SVGAGI. CDR3 length equals 14 residues. V gave up 4 bases and J gave up 4 bases, with 10 bases separating them. CDR3 DNA sequence: TGTGCCAGCAGTTCCACAGGGCGCACCGGGGAGCTGTTTTTT. Translated, it gives CASSSTGRTGELFF.

CDR3 in amino acids: CASSIQGATYEQYF. The CDR3 DNA is TGTGCCAGTAGTATTCAGGGGGCTACCTACGAGCAGTACTTC. The chain employs TRBV19 and TRBJ2-7; 8 nucleotides align to TRBD1. The CDR3 length is 14 residues. J gave up 2 bases and V 3 bases, and 3 bases lay outside the gene matches. Germline CDR1 and CDR2: LNHDA and SQIVND (reference sequence).

The V gene is TRBV7-2, the J gene TRBJ1-5; D might be TRBD1 (5 bases). Germline-derived CDR1 and CDR2 are SGHTA and FQGNSA. The CDR3 runs 15 residues. V gave up 5 bases and J gave up 4 bases, with 15 bases separating them. The CDR3 coding sequence is TGTGCCAGCAGCCCACCCGGGGGGAGGAATCAGCCCCAGCATTTT. Protein: CASSPPGGRNQPQHF. Variable domain in full (rest from reference TRBV7-2 and TRBJ1-5): GAGVSQSPSNKVTEKGKDVELRCDPISGHTALYWYRQSLGQGLEFLIYFQGNSAPDKSGLPSDRFSAERTGGSVSTLTIQRTQQEDSAVYLCASSPPGGRNQPQHFGDGTRLSIL.

The V call is TRBV24-1, the J call TRBJ1-2; no reliable D call. Deletions cut 2 bases from V and 4 bases from J, with 10 bases between. The CDR3 totals 14 residues. From germline, CDR1 is KGHDR and CDR2 SFDVKD. DNA of the CDR3: TGTGCCACCAGTGATTCTCGGAGAAGCTATGGCTACACCTTC. Amino acid sequence: CATSDSRRSYGYTF.

The J gene is TRBJ2-7, the V gene TRBV6-2 or TRBV6-3; D is uncertain. CDR3 size: 13 residues. Germline values: CDR1 MNHEY, CDR2 SVGEGT. Trimming left V 4 bases short and J 3 bases short, with 10 bases between. Here the CDR3 reads CASSWLGLYEQYF. The CDR3 DNA reads TGTGCCAGCAGTTGGCTGGGCCTCTACGAGCAGTACTTC.

The V call is TRBV6-6, the J call TRBJ2-7; 8 bases align to TRBD2. This CDR3 has 16 residues. Trimming took 6 bases from V and 5 from J; bases not matched to a gene: 15. The germline CDR1 and CDR2 sequences are MNHNY and SVGAGI (reference sequence). Written as DNA, the CDR3 is TGTGCCAGCAGCTCGACCTTAGCGGGAAAGAAGAACGAGCAGTACTTC. It yields the protein CASSSTLAGKKNEQYF.

The chain is built from TRBV2 and TRBJ1-1, with D possibly TRBD1 on 6 matching bases. The CDR3 is made up of 17 amino acids. The germline gives CDR1 SNHLY, CDR2 FYNNEI. Trimming took 8 bases from V and 0 from J, leaving 22 bases between them. Written as DNA, the CDR3 is TGTGCCAGCTCGACCACAGGGCTTAGGGCTATGAACACTGAAGCTTTCTTT. Translation: CASSTTGLRAMNTEAFF.

The chain is built from TRBV20-1 and TRBJ1-2, with D possibly TRBD1 on 6 matching bases. V lost 3 bases and J lost 8, with 16 bases in between. This CDR3 contains 13 residues. The germline CDR1 and CDR2 sequences are DFQATT and SNEGSKA (reference sequence). CDR3 sequence (DNA): TGCAGTGCTAGTTTCCGGGGGGCGCGAGGCTACACCTTC. It translates to CSASFRGARGYTF.

This sequence joins TRBV18 and TRBJ2-7; D is unclear. CDR3 length: 13 amino acids. Germline assignment: CDR1 KGHSH and CDR2 LQKENI. The germline V and J ends were trimmed by 1 base and 3 bases, with 7 bases remaining between them. Here the CDR3 reads CASSPLADYEQYF. CDR3 DNA: TGTGCCAGCTCACCACTCGCGGACTACGAGCAGTACTTC.

The chain joins TRBV24-1 to TRBJ1-2; D gene unclear. The V and J ends lost 5 bases and 0 bases respectively, with 9 bases between them. The germline gives CDR1 KGHDR, CDR2 SFDVKD. This CDR3 has 14 residues. The CDR3: CATSAAPTNYGYTF. The CDR3 nucleotides read TGTGCCACCAGTGCCGCGCCTACTAACTATGGCTACACCTTC.

Here the CDR3 DNA reads TGCGCCAGCAGTGAAAGGGAGGGCCCTAACTATGGCTACACCTTC. As protein: CASSEREGPNYGYTF. V gene TRBV10-2 combines with J gene TRBJ1-2; D is unclear. The CDR3 runs 15 residues. V was clipped by 3 bases and J by 0 bases, with 11 bases between them. Germline V gene lookup returns CDR1 WSHSY and CDR2 SAAADI.

The CDR3, as DNA: TGTGCCAGCAGCCCCCCGGGACAGGGGTATAATTCACCCCTCCACTTT. As protein: CASSPPGQGYNSPLHF. The chain is built from TRBV9 and TRBJ1-6, with 10 bases lining up with TRBD1. This CDR3 comprises 16 residues. V was pared by 4 bases and J by 4 bases, with 5 bases of the junction left unmatched. Germline lookup yields CDR1 SGDLS and CDR2 YYNGEE.

The CDR3 nucleotides read TGTGCCAGCAGTCGGGGGACTAGCGGTACCTACGAGCAGTACTTC. Translated, it gives CASSRGTSGTYEQYF. The chain employs TRBV27 and TRBJ2-7; TRBD2 agrees at 11 bases. Per the germline V gene, CDR1 is MNHEY and CDR2 is SMNVEV (reference sequence). The ends lost 5 bases at V and 2 bases at J; junction bases unmatched: 5. The length of the CDR3 is 15 residues.